These 18 T cell receptor beta chains were sequenced from one sample in a study of CD8 T cells in ankylosing spondylitis. TCRdb used MiXCR to reprocess the 5' RACE reads, holding one entry per CDR3 protein. The repertoire holds under 250,000 distinct CDR3 sequences, with about 26% as singletons. The sequencing input was blood, either unsorted or a sorted T cell fraction (not recorded which). The receptors originated from a male donor with ankylosing spondylitis or in good health (not recorded which).

This clonotype was counted many times. The chain recombines TRBV4-1 with TRBJ1-3; no clear D. Germline-derived CDR1 and CDR2 are MGHRA and YSYEKL. The CDR3 runs 16 residues. Trimming took off 0 bases at V and 0 bases at J, with 9 bases between the two ends. CDR3: CASSQDLAVSGNTIYF. DNA for the CDR3: TGCGCCAGCAGCCAAGATCTGGCGGTCTCTGGAAACACCATATATTTT.

This clonotype was recorded many times. V gene TRBV5-4 combines with J gene TRBJ1-1; D unclear. V was shortened by 4 bases and J by 1 base, with 14 bases between the two germline ends. The CDR3 has 15 amino acids. The germline V gene has CDR1 SGHNT and CDR2 YYREEE (reference sequence). This chain's CDR3 is CASSPPGWGNTEAFF. CDR3 nucleotide sequence: TGTGCCAGCAGCCCACCCGGGTGGGGGAACACTGAAGCTTTCTTT.

This clonotype was observed many times. The chain couples TRBV18 to TRBJ2-7, with TRBD1 identical over 7 bases. This CDR3 comprises 13 residues. With 3 bases clipped from V and 6 bases from J, the junction kept 5 bases outside the gene matches. The germline gives CDR1 KGHSH, CDR2 LQKENI. The CDR3 bases are TGTGCCAGCTCACCTGATTACAGGGGCGAGCAGTACTTC. This encodes CASSPDYRGEQYF.

The rearrangement links TRBV12-3 or TRBV12-4 to TRBJ1-5; D is ambiguous. Between the trimmed V and J ends, which lost 1 base and 9 bases, there was a span of 10 bases. The CDR3 runs to 13 residues. Written as DNA, the CDR3 is TGTGCCAGCAGTTTAGGGCCCGTGTGGCCCCAGCATTTT. Translated, it gives CASSLGPVWPQHF.

The table lists this clonotype with many counts. The V and J genes are TRBV5-4 and TRBJ2-1; D gene ambiguous. Germline CDR1 reads SGHNT; CDR2 reads YYREEE (reference sequence). The CDR3 is 13 amino acids. Trimming removed 4 bases from V and 3 bases from J, with 8 bases in between. In DNA, the CDR3 is TGTGCCAGCAGCCATAGAGTCTACAATGAGCAGTTCTTC. It specifies CASSHRVYNEQFF.

This clonotype occurred many times. The chain employs TRBV7-2 and TRBJ1-1; 9 positions match TRBD1. V shed 7 bases and J 5 bases; nucleotides not matched to a gene: 5. The CDR3 sequence is 13 residues long. Per germline, CDR1 SGHTA and CDR2 FQGNSA. CDR3 sequence reads: CASIGTGRTEAFF. The CDR3 nucleotides are TGTGCCAGCATCGGGACAGGGAGGACTGAAGCTTTCTTT. Full variable domain (outside the CDR3, taken from reference TRBV7-2 and TRBJ1-1): GAGVSQSPSNKVTEKGKDVELRCDPISGHTALYWYRQSLGQGLEFLIYFQGNSAPDKSGLPSDRFSAERTGGSVSTLTIQRTQQEDSAVYLCASIGTGRTEAFFGQGTRLTVV.

This clonotype was detected many times. The V call is TRBV4-1, the J call TRBJ2-5, with TRBD2 matching 12 bases. The CDR3 contains 22 residues. Trimming took 0 bases from V and 5 from J; bases not matched to a gene: 22. Germline-derived CDR1 and CDR2 are MGHRA and YSYEKL. The CDR3 nucleotides are TGCGCCAGCAGCCAAGATGGGTACCAGGGGGGACTAGCGGGTACCTCCCGGGAGACCCAGTACTTC. Amino acid sequence: CASSQDGYQGGLAGTSRETQYF.

About this clonotype: One end of the junction does not line up with germline, which may come from a read error. V and J are TRBV12-3 or TRBV12-4 and TRBJ2-7, with no clear D. The CDR3 sequence is 14 residues long. CDR3 in DNA: TGTGGCAGCAGTTTAGTGGGCAGTTCCTACGAGCAGTACTTC. It encodes CGSSLVGSSYEQYF.

The genes are TRBV7-9 and TRBJ2-3; perhaps TRBD2 as D (5 bases). The V gene lost 0 bases and the J gene lost 2 bases, with 6 bases spanning the gap. Germline V gives CDR1 SEHNR, CDR2 FQNEAQ (reference sequence). The CDR3 runs to 14 residues. This CDR3 is CASSLAGITDTQYF. The CDR3 nucleotides are TGTGCCAGCAGCTTAGCCGGGATCACAGATACGCAGTATTTT.

This clonotype was picked up a small number of times. The gene calls are TRBV20-1 and TRBJ2-7; 12 bases match TRBD1. This CDR3 region has 15 residues. Germline lookup yields CDR1 DFQATT and CDR2 SNEGSKA (reference sequence). The ends lost 2 bases at V and 5 bases at J; junction bases unmatched: 7. This CDR3 reads CSARSNRDRGHEQYF. The CDR3 region has the DNA TGCAGTGCTAGAAGTAATCGGGACAGGGGGCACGAGCAGTACTTC.

The rearrangement uses TRBV6-1 and TRBJ2-3; either TRBD1 or TRBD2 may supply D (5 bases each). Germline-derived CDR1 and CDR2 are MNHNS and SASEGT. The CDR3 length is 14 residues. V was pared by 6 bases and J by 3 bases, with 13 bases between. Written as DNA, the CDR3 is TGTGCCAGCAGACCCCCTGGGGGTACAGATACGCAGTATTTT. It yields the protein CASRPPGGTDTQYF.

Many counts were recorded for this clonotype. The V call is TRBV29-1, the J call TRBJ2-7, with TRBD1 matching 10 bases. The J segment lost 3 bases and the V segment lost 6 bases, leaving 11 bases of the junction unmatched. The CDR3 extends over 15 amino acids. The germline gives CDR1 SQVTM, CDR2 ANQGSEA. Here the CDR3 DNA reads TGCAGCGTGGCGACTCCGGGACAGGGGTACTACGAGCAGTACTTC. It is translated as CSVATPGQGYYEQYF.

There are many counts of this clonotype. The chain uses TRBV18 and TRBJ2-3; the D gene is possibly TRBD1 (5 bases). Germline values: CDR1 KGHSH, CDR2 LQKENI. This CDR3 is 13 amino acids long. The ends were cut back, 3 bases at V and 2 bases at J, with 6 bases in the middle. CDR3 sequence (DNA): TGTGCCAGCTCACCGGGGCTCACAGATACGCAGTATTTT. It specifies CASSPGLTDTQYF.

The chain uses TRBV9 and TRBJ2-1; the match to TRBD2 covers 11 bases. The ends lost 3 bases at V and 4 bases at J; junction bases unmatched: 6. The length of the CDR3 is 16 residues. Germline CDR1 SGDLS, CDR2 YYNGEE. This CDR3 reads CASSGTGTSGYNEQFF. In DNA, the CDR3 is TGTGCCAGCAGCGGGACCGGGACTAGCGGTTACAATGAGCAGTTCTTC.

This clonotype was counted many times. This chain connects TRBV3-1 to TRBJ2-7; no firm D call. V dropped 0 bases and J dropped 3 bases, with 6 bases sitting between them. Germline values: CDR1 LGHDT, CDR2 YNNKEL (reference sequence). CDR3 size: 13 residues. Here the CDR3 reads CASSQDVFYEQYF. The CDR3 region has the DNA TGTGCCAGCAGCCAAGATGTGTTCTACGAGCAGTACTTC.

Concerning this clonotype itself: A much bigger clone sits one base away, suggesting this may be a read error. The chain employs TRBV5-5 and TRBJ2-3; weak D call: TRBD2 (5 bases). Trimming took off 2 bases at V and 6 bases at J, with 16 bases between the two ends. The CDR3 sequence is 15 residues long. CDR1 is SGHKS and CDR2 is YYEKEE in the germline V gene (reference sequence). CDR3: CASSLSGIPSDTQYF. The CDR3 DNA sequence: TGTGCCAGCAGCTTATCCGGGATCCCCAGCGATACGCAGTATTTT.

At least ten counts were recorded for this clonotype. Here the CDR3 reads CASSQGLAGNNEQFF. The CDR3 DNA sequence: TGCGCCAGCAGCCAAGGACTAGCGGGGAACAATGAGCAGTTCTTC. The chain carries TRBV4-1 and TRBJ2-1; 11 positions agree with TRBD2. The germline V gene encodes CDR1 MGHRA and CDR2 YSYEKL. J was trimmed by 5 bases and V by 1 base; bases with no gene match: 1. The CDR3 is 15 amino acids.

In this sample, this clonotype turned up many times. The genes are TRBV15 and TRBJ2-3, with 7 bases identical to TRBD1. Trimming removed 0 bases from V and 3 bases from J; junction bases left unmatched: 6. The CDR3 is 16 residues long. Germline lookup yields CDR1 LNHNV and CDR2 YYDKDF (reference sequence). The CDR3 protein is CATSRDVTGKTDTQYF. Written as DNA, the CDR3 is TGTGCCACCAGCAGAGATGTGACAGGGAAGACAGATACGCAGTATTTT.